This T cell receptor (beta chain) was obtained from a study of multiple sclerosis patients with progressive multifocal leukoencephalopathy. The table came from immunoSEQ multiplex PCR; TCRdb's copy has only in-frame clones and leaves some out. The sample records about 32,000 clones, 87% being singletons. Time point denoted: time of PML onset. V lost 4 bases and J 3 bases, leaving 13 bases between the germline ends. The germline V gene has CDR1 LNHDA and CDR2 SQIVND (reference sequence). The CDR3 has 15 residues. The clonotype originates from a woman in her 40s with progressive multifocal leukoencephalopathy. The sample in question was PBMCs, obtained from a patient treated with natalizumab. The rearrangement links TRBV19 to TRBJ1-5; weak D call: TRBD1 (6 bases). For the CDR3, the DNA is TGTGCCAGTAGTACAGCCAGGGGAACCAATCAGCCCCAGCATTTT. Residues: CASSTARGTNQPQHF.